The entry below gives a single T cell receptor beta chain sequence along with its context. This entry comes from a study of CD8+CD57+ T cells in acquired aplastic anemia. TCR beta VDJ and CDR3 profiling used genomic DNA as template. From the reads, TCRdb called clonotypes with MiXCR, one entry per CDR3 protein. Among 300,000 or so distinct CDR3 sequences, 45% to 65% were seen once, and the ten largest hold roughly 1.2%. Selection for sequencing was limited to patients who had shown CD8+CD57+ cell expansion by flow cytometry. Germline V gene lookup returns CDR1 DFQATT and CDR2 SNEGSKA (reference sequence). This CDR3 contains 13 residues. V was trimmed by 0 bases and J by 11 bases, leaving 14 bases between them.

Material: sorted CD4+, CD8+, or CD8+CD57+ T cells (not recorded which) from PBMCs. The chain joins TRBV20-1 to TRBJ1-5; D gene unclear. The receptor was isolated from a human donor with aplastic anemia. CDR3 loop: CSARDGPKETQHF. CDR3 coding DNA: TGCAGTGCTAGAGACGGGCCTAAAGAGACCCAGCATTTT.